This T cell receptor beta chain appears in the sequencing data of a study of T cells in Graves' hyperthyroidism and ophthalmopathy. The CDR3 regions of TCR beta were amplified from RNA transcripts. TCR CDR3 underwent first-round RT-PCR with the HTBI primer set. TCRdb processed the multiplex PCR reads anew with MiXCR; each CDR3 protein has one entry. The table records roughly 500,000 distinct CDR3 sequences, 46% of them present only once. Diagnosis rested on symptoms, serum thyroxine and TRAb, thyroid ultrasound, and orbital computed tomography. The sequenced sample consisted of peripheral blood or thyroid tissue (not recorded which). The sequence was collected from an adult woman with Graves' disease, either hyperthyroidism or ophthalmopathy (not recorded which).

CDR3 loop: CASSDTTGDGYTF. Written as DNA, the CDR3 is TGTGCCAGCAGCGATACGACAGGGGATGGCTACACCTTC. The chain carries TRBV7-9 and TRBJ1-2; TRBD1 matches at 8 bases. CDR3 length equals 13 residues. With 5 bases clipped from V and 6 bases from J, the junction kept 5 bases outside the gene matches. Germline V lookup: CDR1 SEHNR, CDR2 FQNEAQ (reference sequence).